A single sample gave rise to the 13 T cell receptor beta chains below, sequenced in a study of cytomegalovirus exposure and HLA in healthy donors. Amplification used 60 Vbeta primers and 13 Jbeta primers. Repertoires were generated with immunoSEQ multiplex PCR, while TCRdb's copy carries only in-frame clones and drops some. Among approximately 200,000 clones, roughly 85% were seen once, and the ten largest hold 2% to 2.5%. Sample: PBMCs. These receptors all come from a woman in her fifties or sixties in good health and CMV-seronegative.

V is TRBV29-1 and J is TRBJ2-7; 7 positions match TRBD2. CDR3 length equals 13 residues. The ends lost 6 bases at V and 1 base at J; junction bases unmatched: 6. Per the germline V gene, CDR1 is SQVTM and CDR2 is ANQGSEA. CDR3 protein: CSVPGLRSYEQYF. The CDR3 coding sequence is TGCAGCGTGCCGGGACTACGTTCCTACGAGCAGTACTTC.

The chain has TRBV6-5 and TRBJ1-2, with TRBD1 identical over 7 bases. CDR3 length equals 15 residues. Unmatched junction bases numbered 15, after V lost 10 bases and J lost 4 bases. Germline CDR1 reads MNHEY; CDR2 reads SVGAGI. This CDR3 is CATARGTAFLYGYTF. CDR3 coding DNA: TGTGCCACTGCACGGGGGACAGCTTTCCTCTATGGCTACACCTTC.

This clone was seen a few times. The gene calls are TRBV6-1 and TRBJ1-5; D unresolved. Looked up from germline, CDR1 is MNHNS and CDR2 is SASEGT. Trimming pared 0 bases from V and 11 bases from J, leaving 8 bases between. This CDR3 region has 12 residues. The CDR3 bases are TGTGCCAGCAGTGAAGCGCTCCCGGCCCAGCATTTT. Its translation is CASSEALPAQHF.

The genes are TRBV30 and TRBJ1-4; D perhaps matches TRBD1 (6 bases). CDR3 size: 15 residues. Trimming took 3 bases from V and 0 from J, leaving 11 bases between them. CDR1 and CDR2 (germline): GTSNPN, SVGIG (reference sequence). The CDR3: CAWSVNRATNEKLFF. The DNA for the CDR3 is TGTGCCTGGAGCGTAAACAGGGCAACTAATGAAAAACTGTTTTTT.

The genes are TRBV5-1 and TRBJ2-7; a possible D gene is TRBD1 (6 bases). Germline V gene sequence: CDR1 SGHRS, CDR2 YFSETQ. V was shortened by 0 bases and J by 3 bases, with 10 bases between the two germline ends. This CDR3 contains 14 residues. The CDR3 nucleotides are TGCGCCAGCAGCTTGGATACAGGGAACTACGAGCAGTACTTC. Protein: CASSLDTGNYEQYF.

V and J are TRBV4-2 and TRBJ1-2; D is possibly TRBD1 (6 bases). V shed 0 bases and J shed 8 bases, with 13 bases lying between them. This CDR3 region has 14 residues. Germline-derived CDR1 and CDR2 are LGHNA and YNFKEQ. CDR3 coding DNA: TGTGCCAGCAGCCAAGATCGAGGGGGGGGCGGCTACACCTTC. Translation gives CASSQDRGGGGYTF.

As for this clone: Different DNA sequences within this sample yield the same CDR3. The chain employs TRBV6-5 and TRBJ2-3; 11 positions match TRBD2. CDR1 is MNHEY and CDR2 is SVGAGI in the germline V gene. J was trimmed by 0 bases and V by 10 bases; bases with no gene match: 6. The CDR3 runs to 15 residues. CDR3 in amino acids: CAIRRLAGSTDTQYF. The CDR3 bases are TGTGCCATTCGAAGACTAGCGGGGAGCACAGATACGCAGTATTTT.

The chain has TRBV6-5 and TRBJ2-7, with TRBD1 matching 9 bases. CDR3 size: 14 residues. Looked up from germline, CDR1 is MNHEY and CDR2 is SVGAGI. V trimming: 11 bases; J trimming: 6 bases; junction bases outside the gene matches: 14. The CDR3 DNA is TGTGCCGCCAGGGGGGGACAGGGTTTCTTCGAGCAGTACTTC. This translates into CAARGGQGFFEQYF.

This clone appeared a few times. The chain carries TRBV18 and TRBJ2-7, with 7 bases that match TRBD1. Germline V CDR1 and CDR2: KGHSH, LQKENI. V gave up 3 bases and J gave up 3 bases; unmatched junction bases: 2. The CDR3 is 13 residues long. The CDR3, as DNA: TGTGCCAGCTCACCGGGACAGATCTACGAGCAGTACTTC. Translation: CASSPGQIYEQYF.

The chain is built from TRBV6-6 and TRBJ1-5; no definite D call. CDR1 is MNHNY and CDR2 is SVGAGI in the germline V gene (reference sequence). CDR3 length: 15 residues. Between the trimmed V and J ends, which lost 0 bases and 6 bases, there was a span of 12 bases. The CDR3 DNA reads as TGTGCCAGCAGTTACTCAGGGTCCAGCGGTCAGCCCCAGCATTTT. This codes for CASSYSGSSGQPQHF.

This clone was detected a few times. The genes are TRBV7-9 and TRBJ2-2, with a tentative D call TRBD1 (7 bases). The V end was cut by 5 bases, the J end by 4 bases, with 11 bases between. The CDR3 consists of 14 residues. CDR1 is SEHNR and CDR2 is FQNEAQ in the germline V gene (reference sequence). In nucleotides, the CDR3 is TGTGCCAGCAGCAGACAGGGAGGCACCGGGGAGCTGTTTTTT. It codes for CASSRQGGTGELFF.

V usage is TRBV14 and J usage is TRBJ2-1; TRBD2 matches at 8 bases. This CDR3 is 18 amino acids long. The V gene's germline CDR1 is SGHDN and CDR2 FVKESK. V was pared by 1 base and J by 6 bases, with 14 bases of the junction left unmatched. The CDR3 coding sequence is TGTGCCAGCAGCCAAGGGTGGGAAAGCGGGAGCCCGGCCAATGAGCAGTTCTTC. This gives the protein CASSQGWESGSPANEQFF.

This clone was seen a single time. This chain connects TRBV10-3 to TRBJ2-7; 7 bases line up with TRBD1. Germline CDR1 ENHRY, CDR2 SYGVKD. The CDR3 is 12 amino acids. Unmatched junction bases numbered 5, after V lost 3 bases and J lost 9 bases. CDR3 bases: TGTGCCATCAGTGAAGACAGGGACGTGCAGTACTTC. Its translation is CAISEDRDVQYF.